The 26 T cell receptor beta chains listed next were all sequenced from one sample in a study of T cell responses to AZD1222 COVID-19 vaccine. This table comes from immunoSEQ multiplex PCR, and its TCRdb copy is limited to in-frame clones, with some not included. The sample contains approximately 140,000 clones, 92% of which appear only once. The material was peripheral blood, obtained 28 days after the second AZD1222 dose. The origin of the receptors is an adult who received the AZD1222 COVID-19 vaccine.

The chain carries TRBV5-5 and TRBJ1-2, with D hard to call. Trimming removed 2 bases from V and 3 bases from J, with 8 bases in between. The CDR3 runs to 13 residues. Germline-derived CDR1 and CDR2 are SGHKS and YYEKEE (reference sequence). The DNA for the CDR3 is TGTGCCAGCAGCTTAGGGCAGTACTATGGCTACACCTTC. Protein: CASSLGQYYGYTF.

The chain has TRBV4-1 and TRBJ1-5; D may be TRBD1 (5 bases). The CDR3 is 15 residues long. The germline V gene has CDR1 MGHRA and CDR2 YSYEKL. With 0 bases removed from V and 2 bases from J, the gap between germline ends came to 8 bases. The CDR3: CASSQDPGGNQPQHF. CDR3 in DNA: TGCGCCAGCAGCCAAGACCCGGGGGGCAATCAGCCCCAGCATTTT.

This clone was counted between two and nine times. The CDR3 nucleotides read TGTGCCAGCCAAAACTCCGCCCGCGATACGCAGTATTTT. Translated: CASQNSARDTQYF. This chain uses TRBV28 with TRBJ2-3; D is ambiguous. The length of the CDR3 is 13 residues. V was clipped by 8 bases and J by 6 bases, with 15 bases between them. Per the germline V gene, CDR1 is MDHEN and CDR2 is SYDVKM.

V gene TRBV4-1 combines with J gene TRBJ2-3; no firm D call. Germline V gene data show CDR1 as MGHRA and CDR2 as YSYEKL. Trimming shortened V by 2 bases and J by 0 bases, and 18 bases separated the two germline ends. The CDR3 has 18 residues. The CDR3 here is CASSQPVRTASSTDTQYF. DNA of the CDR3: TGCGCCAGCAGCCAACCCGTAAGAACCGCTTCTAGCACAGATACGCAGTATTTT.

To note about this clone: Other DNA sequences in the sample encode the same CDR3. The chain links TRBV2 to TRBJ1-1; possibly TRBD1 for D (5 bases). Germline lookup yields CDR1 SNHLY and CDR2 FYNNEI. This CDR3 region has 15 residues. V shed 2 bases and J shed 6 bases, with 16 bases lying between them. The CDR3 region is CASSERGASSAEAFF. The CDR3 DNA reads TGTGCCAGCAGTGAACGTGGGGCCTCGTCCGCTGAAGCTTTCTTT.

This chain connects TRBV7-2 to TRBJ1-2, with 9 nucleotides matching TRBD1. The CDR3 has 15 residues. Germline V CDR1 and CDR2: SGHTA, FQGNSA. V trimming: 3 bases; J trimming: 4 bases; junction bases outside the gene matches: 6. The CDR3 DNA reads TGTGCCAGCAGCTTGGGGGGACAGGGCGGCTATGGCTACACCTTC. It codes for CASSLGGQGGYGYTF.

The V call is TRBV5-1, the J call TRBJ2-5; 9 nucleotides line up with TRBD1. V was clipped by 0 bases and J by 2 bases; unmatched bases: 5. Germline values: CDR1 SGHRS, CDR2 YFSETQ. The CDR3 covers 16 residues. The CDR3 DNA reads TGCGCCAGCAGCTTGGTGGGACAGGGATCTCAAGAGACCCAGTACTTC. Translated: CASSLVGQGSQETQYF.

The chain has TRBV6-2 or TRBV6-3 and TRBJ1-4; no reliable D call. The length of the CDR3 is 13 residues. Trimming shortened V by 0 bases and J by 3 bases, and 2 bases separated the two germline ends. From germline, CDR1 is MNHEY and CDR2 SVGEGT. The CDR3 is CASSYSANEKLFF. CDR3 coding DNA: TGTGCCAGCAGTTACTCGGCTAATGAAAAACTGTTTTTT.

Concerning this clone: Other DNA sequences in this specimen translate into the identical CDR3. The V and J genes are TRBV7-2 and TRBJ2-7; no firm D call. Trimming cost V 5 bases and J 2 bases, with 4 bases left between them. Germline V lookup: CDR1 SGHTA, CDR2 FQGNSA. This CDR3 has 11 residues. The CDR3 region is CASSLTYEQYF. In DNA form, the CDR3 reads TGTGCCAGCAGCCTCACCTACGAGCAGTACTTC.

The sample holds a few counts of this clone. The V and J genes are TRBV28 and TRBJ2-7, with a weak D call TRBD1 (5 bases). The germline V gene has CDR1 MDHEN and CDR2 SYDVKM. Deletions cut 5 bases from V and 5 bases from J, with 16 bases between. The CDR3 is made up of 14 amino acids. The CDR3 sequence: CASSLQGYGHEQYF. The CDR3 coding sequence is TGTGCCAGCAGTCTCCAGGGTTACGGTCACGAGCAGTACTTC.

The chain joins TRBV27 to TRBJ1-2; 9 nucleotides match TRBD1. J was trimmed by 0 bases and V by 4 bases; bases with no gene match: 9. Germline V gives CDR1 MNHEY, CDR2 SMNVEV (reference sequence). The CDR3 runs 17 residues. In nucleotides, the CDR3 is TGTGCCAGCAGTTATGTGCGGGACAGGGCCTCTAACTATGGCTACACCTTC. This gives the protein CASSYVRDRASNYGYTF.

The chain has TRBV2 and TRBJ1-6; D gene uncertain. Germline V CDR1 and CDR2: SNHLY, FYNNEI. The V gene lost 7 bases and the J gene lost 10 bases, with 14 bases spanning the gap. The CDR3 totals 13 residues. CDR3 bases: TGTGCCAGCAACTCCCCGGTCGGGTCACCCCTCCACTTT. Translated: CASNSPVGSPLHF.

The chain links TRBV6-5 to TRBJ2-5; TRBD2 matches 7 bases. CDR1 MNHEY and CDR2 SVGAGI come from the germline V gene. This CDR3 is 15 amino acids long. Trimming at V came to 6 bases and at J to 5 bases, leaving 12 bases not matched to a gene. This chain's CDR3 is CASRGRGRGAETQYF. In DNA form, the CDR3 reads TGTGCCAGCAGGGGGAGGGGACGGGGAGCGGAGACCCAGTACTTC.

The V call is TRBV4-1, the J call TRBJ2-1; 10 bases map to TRBD1. Unmatched junction bases numbered 11, after V lost 4 bases and J lost 5 bases. Per germline, CDR1 MGHRA and CDR2 YSYEKL. CDR3 length: 17 residues. DNA for the CDR3: TGCGCCAGCAGCCGCGGACCGACAGGGGGCGGAAACAATGAGCAGTTCTTC. It codes for CASSRGPTGGGNNEQFF.

This rearrangement joins TRBV25-1 to TRBJ2-3; TRBD1 aligns across 7 bases. The CDR3 spans 15 residues. V dropped 2 bases and J dropped 4; count of bases not matched to a gene: 6. CDR1 is MGHDK and CDR2 is SYGVNS in the germline V gene. The CDR3 DNA is TGTGCCAGCAGTGAAACAGGGGATGGAGCAGATACGCAGTATTTT. It specifies CASSETGDGADTQYF.

The J gene is TRBJ2-7, the V gene TRBV6-1, with D unresolved. The CDR3 has 13 residues. The V and J ends lost 2 bases and 0 bases respectively, with 5 bases between them. CDR1 is MNHNS, CDR2 SASEGT, per germline. The CDR3 coding sequence is TGTGCCAGCAGTGAATCGGACTCCTACGAGCAGTACTTC. As protein: CASSESDSYEQYF.

As concerns this clone: Other DNA sequences in this specimen translate into the identical CDR3. The rearrangement uses TRBV9 and TRBJ2-7; 11 bases match TRBD2. V trimming: 3 bases; J trimming: 3 bases; junction bases outside the gene matches: 2. Germline-derived CDR1 and CDR2 are SGDLS and YYNGEE. The CDR3 sequence is 14 residues long. CDR3 nucleotides: TGTGCCAGCAGCGCAGGGACTAGCGGCTACGAGCAGTACTTC. Translating it yields CASSAGTSGYEQYF.

The chain is built from TRBV9 and TRBJ1-1, with D uncertain. V dropped 4 bases and J dropped 5 bases, with 15 bases sitting between them. The germline V gene encodes CDR1 SGDLS and CDR2 YYNGEE. The CDR3 contains 14 residues. The CDR3 reads CASSPSNWRTEAFF. Here the CDR3 DNA reads TGTGCCAGCAGCCCTTCGAACTGGCGGACTGAAGCTTTCTTT.

The gene calls are TRBV4-2 and TRBJ2-1; D is ambiguous. Germline-derived CDR1 and CDR2 are LGHNA and YNFKEQ. V lost 0 bases and J 0 bases, leaving 6 bases between the germline ends. This CDR3 region has 15 residues. The CDR3 spells CASSQEESSYNEQFF. The CDR3 nucleotides read TGTGCCAGCAGCCAAGAAGAGAGCTCCTACAATGAGCAGTTCTTC.

The chain employs TRBV4-2 and TRBJ2-5; D uncertain. The CDR3 is 15 residues long. CDR1 and CDR2 (germline): LGHNA, YNFKEQ. With 4 bases removed from V and 0 bases from J, the gap between germline ends came to 12 bases. In DNA form, the CDR3 reads TGTGCCAGCAGCCTAACCCCCCATCACCAAGAGACCCAGTACTTC. It is translated as CASSLTPHHQETQYF.

This chain connects TRBV7-6 to TRBJ2-1; D is possibly TRBD1 (6 bases). Looked up from germline, CDR1 is SGHVS and CDR2 is FNYEAQ. V lost 2 bases and J lost 7, with 21 bases in between. This CDR3 contains 17 residues. CDR3 nucleotide sequence: TGTGCCAGCAGCTTACCCCCAGGGGCTAGCTTGGAGAATGAGCAGTTCTTC. Translation: CASSLPPGASLENEQFF.

V gene TRBV11-1 combines with J gene TRBJ2-2; no firm D call. The CDR3 has 16 residues. Germline V gives CDR1 SGHAT, CDR2 FQDESV (reference sequence). V was cut by 3 bases and J by 0 bases, with 11 bases left in between. DNA of the CDR3: TGTGCCAGCAGCTTGGAGTTTCAAGCGAACACCGGGGAGCTGTTTTTT. This sequence encodes CASSLEFQANTGELFF.

This CDR3 reads CASSSPGGKAQPQHF. Written as DNA, the CDR3 is TGTGCCAGCAGTTCTCCGGGAGGCAAGGCCCAGCCCCAGCATTTT. The V call is TRBV6-5, the J call TRBJ1-5; D remains ambiguous. The V and J ends lost 4 bases and 7 bases respectively, with 17 bases between them. The CDR3 is 15 amino acids. Per germline, CDR1 MNHEY and CDR2 SVGAGI.

This sequence joins TRBV7-2 and TRBJ1-2, with D unresolved. CDR1 is SGHTA, CDR2 FQGNSA, per germline. This CDR3 region has 14 residues. With 0 bases removed from V and 1 base from J, the gap between germline ends came to 6 bases. CDR3 DNA: TGTGCCAGCAGCTTAGCGCGGGATAACTATGGCTACACCTTC. Amino acid sequence: CASSLARDNYGYTF.

V is TRBV5-5 and J is TRBJ2-1; the D gene is possibly TRBD2 (6 bases). The CDR3 covers 16 residues. V was trimmed by 0 bases and J by 0 bases, leaving 10 bases between them. Germline CDR1 and CDR2: SGHKS and YYEKEE (reference sequence). The CDR3 reads CASSLVERASYNEQFF. The CDR3, as DNA: TGTGCCAGCAGCTTGGTCGAGCGGGCCTCCTACAATGAGCAGTTCTTC.

V usage is TRBV2 and J usage is TRBJ2-2; 8 bases are shared with TRBD1. V dropped 7 bases and J dropped 7; count of bases not matched to a gene: 5. Germline V lookup: CDR1 SNHLY, CDR2 FYNNEI. This CDR3 is built from 13 residues. CDR3 in DNA: TGTGCCAGCAAATTGACAGGGGACGGGGAGCTGTTTTTT. Amino acids: CASKLTGDGELFF.